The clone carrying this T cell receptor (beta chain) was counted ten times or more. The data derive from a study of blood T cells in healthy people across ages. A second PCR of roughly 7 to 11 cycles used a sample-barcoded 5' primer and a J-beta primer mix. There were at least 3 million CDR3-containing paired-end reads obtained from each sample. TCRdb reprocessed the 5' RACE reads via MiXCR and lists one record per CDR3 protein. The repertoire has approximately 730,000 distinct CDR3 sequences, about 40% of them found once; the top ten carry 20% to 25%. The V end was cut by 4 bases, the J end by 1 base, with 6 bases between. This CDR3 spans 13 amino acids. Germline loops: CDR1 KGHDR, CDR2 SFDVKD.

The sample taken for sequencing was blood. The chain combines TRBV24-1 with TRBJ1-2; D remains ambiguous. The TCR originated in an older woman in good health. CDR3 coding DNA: TGTGCCACCAGTGACAGCTATAACTATGGCTACACCTTC. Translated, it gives CATSDSYNYGYTF.